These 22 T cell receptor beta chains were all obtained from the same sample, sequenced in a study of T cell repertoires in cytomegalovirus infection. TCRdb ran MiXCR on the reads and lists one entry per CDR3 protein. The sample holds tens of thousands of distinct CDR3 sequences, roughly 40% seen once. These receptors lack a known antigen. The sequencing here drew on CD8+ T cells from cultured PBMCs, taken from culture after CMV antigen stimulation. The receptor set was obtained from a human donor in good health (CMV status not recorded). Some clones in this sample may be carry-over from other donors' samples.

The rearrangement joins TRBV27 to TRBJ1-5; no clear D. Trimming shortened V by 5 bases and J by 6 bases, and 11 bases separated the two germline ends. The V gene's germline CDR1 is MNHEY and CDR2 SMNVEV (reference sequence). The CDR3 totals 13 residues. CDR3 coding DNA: TGTGCCAGCAGTCATATCGCGGGTCAGCCCCAGCATTTT. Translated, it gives CASSHIAGQPQHF.

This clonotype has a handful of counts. CDR3 in amino acids: CAIRNDLGTPAEQYF. The CDR3 nucleotides read TGTGCCATCAGGAACGACCTCGGGACACCAGCGGAGCAGTACTTC. This sequence joins TRBV10-3 and TRBJ2-7, with a possible D match to TRBD1 (6 bases). V lost 6 bases to trimming and J lost 7 bases, with 22 bases between them. The germline CDR1 and CDR2 sequences are ENHRY and SYGVKD. The CDR3 runs to 15 residues.

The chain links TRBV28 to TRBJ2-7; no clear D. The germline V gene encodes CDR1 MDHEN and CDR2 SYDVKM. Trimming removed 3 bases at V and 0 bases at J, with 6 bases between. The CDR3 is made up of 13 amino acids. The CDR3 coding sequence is TGTGCCAGCAGTTTCCAGGACTCCTACGAGCAGTACTTC. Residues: CASSFQDSYEQYF.

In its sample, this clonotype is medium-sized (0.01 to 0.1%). The CDR3 sequence is CASSEFGVYNEQFF. CDR3 DNA: TGTGCCAGCAGTGAATTCGGGGTCTACAATGAGCAGTTCTTC. V gene TRBV6-1 combines with J gene TRBJ2-1; perhaps TRBD2 as D (5 bases). Germline V gene sequence: CDR1 MNHNS, CDR2 SASEGT. Trimming cost V 2 bases and J 3 bases, with 8 bases left between them. The CDR3 spans 14 residues.

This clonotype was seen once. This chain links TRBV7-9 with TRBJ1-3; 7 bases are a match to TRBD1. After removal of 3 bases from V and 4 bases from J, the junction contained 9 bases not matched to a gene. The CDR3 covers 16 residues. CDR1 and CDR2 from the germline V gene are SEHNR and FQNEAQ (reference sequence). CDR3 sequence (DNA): TGTGCCAGCAGCTTGTCCGGGACAGAACTAGGAAACACCATATATTTT. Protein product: CASSLSGTELGNTIYF.

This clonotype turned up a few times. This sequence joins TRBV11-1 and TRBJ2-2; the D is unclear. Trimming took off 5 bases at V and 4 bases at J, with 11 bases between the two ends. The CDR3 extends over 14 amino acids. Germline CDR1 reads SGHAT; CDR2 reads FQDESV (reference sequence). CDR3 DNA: TGTGCCAGCAGCCGTTCGCCCTCCACCGGGGAGCTGTTTTTT. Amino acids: CASSRSPSTGELFF.

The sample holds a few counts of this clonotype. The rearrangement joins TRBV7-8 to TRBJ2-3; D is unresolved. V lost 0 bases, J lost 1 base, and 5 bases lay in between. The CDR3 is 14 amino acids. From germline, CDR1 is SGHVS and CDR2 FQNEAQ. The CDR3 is CASSLAPGTDTQYF. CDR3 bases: TGTGCCAGCAGCTTAGCGCCGGGCACAGATACGCAGTATTTT.

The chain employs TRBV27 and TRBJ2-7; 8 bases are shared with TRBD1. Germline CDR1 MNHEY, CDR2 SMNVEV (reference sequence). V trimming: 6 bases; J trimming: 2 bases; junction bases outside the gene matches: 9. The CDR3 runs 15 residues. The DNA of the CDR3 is TGTGCCAGCAGCCGCGGACAGGGCCTACCCTACGAGCAGTACTTC. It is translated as CASSRGQGLPYEQYF.

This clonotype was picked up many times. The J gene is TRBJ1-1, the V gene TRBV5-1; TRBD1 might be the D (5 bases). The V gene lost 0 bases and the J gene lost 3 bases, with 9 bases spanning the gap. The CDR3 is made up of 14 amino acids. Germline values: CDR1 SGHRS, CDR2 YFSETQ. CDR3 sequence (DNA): TGCGCCAGCAGCTTGGCCGGGGGATACACTGAAGCTTTCTTT. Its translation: CASSLAGGYTEAFF. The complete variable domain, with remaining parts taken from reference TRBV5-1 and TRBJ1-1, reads KAGVTQTPRYLIKTRGQQVTLSCSPISGHRSVSWYQQTPGQGLQFLFEYFSETQRNKGNFPGRFSGRQFSNSRSEMNVSTLELGDSALYLCASSLAGGYTEAFFGQGTRLTVV.

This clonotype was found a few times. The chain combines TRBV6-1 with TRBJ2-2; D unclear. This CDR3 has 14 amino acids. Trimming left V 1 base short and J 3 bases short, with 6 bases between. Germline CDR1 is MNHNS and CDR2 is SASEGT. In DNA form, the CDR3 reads TGTGCCAGCAGTGAAGAATGGGACACCGGGGAGCTGTTTTTT. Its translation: CASSEEWDTGELFF.

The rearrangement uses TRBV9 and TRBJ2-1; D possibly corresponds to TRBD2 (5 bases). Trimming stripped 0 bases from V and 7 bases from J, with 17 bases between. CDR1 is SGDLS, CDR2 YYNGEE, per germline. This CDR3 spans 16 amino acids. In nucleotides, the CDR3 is TGTGCCAGCAGCGTAGGGGCAGGAGGCGCATGGAATGAGCAGTTCTTC. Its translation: CASSVGAGGAWNEQFF.

CDR3 nucleotides: TGTGCCAGCAGCCTGGGACAGGGGAGCTATGGCTACACCTTC. This gives the protein CASSLGQGSYGYTF. The rearrangement links TRBV7-9 to TRBJ1-2, with TRBD1 matching 10 bases. After removal of 5 bases from V and 4 bases from J, the junction contained 4 bases not matched to a gene. This CDR3 spans 14 amino acids. CDR1 is SEHNR and CDR2 is FQNEAQ in the germline V gene (reference sequence).

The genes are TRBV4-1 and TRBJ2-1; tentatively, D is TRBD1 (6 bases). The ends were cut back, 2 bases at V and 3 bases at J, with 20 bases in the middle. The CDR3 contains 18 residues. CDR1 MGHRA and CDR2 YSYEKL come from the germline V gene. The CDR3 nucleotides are TGCGCCAGCAGCCAACAGATCCGGGGCGAGGGGGACTACAATGAGCAGTTCTTC. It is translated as CASSQQIRGEGDYNEQFF.

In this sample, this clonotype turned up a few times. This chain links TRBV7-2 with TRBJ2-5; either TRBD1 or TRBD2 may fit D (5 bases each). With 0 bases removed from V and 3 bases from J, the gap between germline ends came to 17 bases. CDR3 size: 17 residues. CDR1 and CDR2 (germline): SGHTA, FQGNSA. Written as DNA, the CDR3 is TGTGCCAGCAGCTTAGCGGCAGGGAGACTTGGGAAAGAGACCCAGTACTTC. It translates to CASSLAAGRLGKETQYF.

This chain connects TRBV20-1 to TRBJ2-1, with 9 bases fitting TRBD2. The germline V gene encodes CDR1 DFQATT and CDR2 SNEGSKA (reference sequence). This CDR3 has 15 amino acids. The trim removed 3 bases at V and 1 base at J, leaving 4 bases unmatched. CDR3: CSASGAGGSYNEQFF. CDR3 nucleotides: TGCAGTGCTAGCGGCGCGGGGGGGTCCTACAATGAGCAGTTCTTC.

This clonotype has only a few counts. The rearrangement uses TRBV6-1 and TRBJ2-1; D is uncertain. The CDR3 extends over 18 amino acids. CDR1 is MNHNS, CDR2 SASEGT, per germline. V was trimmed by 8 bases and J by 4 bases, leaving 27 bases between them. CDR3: CASSNSWVARGSYNEQFF. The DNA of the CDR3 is TGTGCCAGCTCGAACTCTTGGGTGGCCCGAGGTTCGTACAATGAGCAGTTCTTC.

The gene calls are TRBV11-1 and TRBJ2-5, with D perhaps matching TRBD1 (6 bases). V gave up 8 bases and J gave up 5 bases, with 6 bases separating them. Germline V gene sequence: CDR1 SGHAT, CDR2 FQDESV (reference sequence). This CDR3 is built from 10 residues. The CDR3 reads CASQGETQYF. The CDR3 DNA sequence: TGTGCCAGCCAGGGGGAGACCCAGTACTTC.

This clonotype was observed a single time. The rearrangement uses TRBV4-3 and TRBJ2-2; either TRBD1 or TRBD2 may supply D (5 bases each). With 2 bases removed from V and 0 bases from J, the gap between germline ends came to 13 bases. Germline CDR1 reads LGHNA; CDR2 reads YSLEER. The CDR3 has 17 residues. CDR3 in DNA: TGCGCCAGCAGCCAAAATTTGGGGGTCACGAACACCGGGGAGCTGTTTTTT. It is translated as CASSQNLGVTNTGELFF.

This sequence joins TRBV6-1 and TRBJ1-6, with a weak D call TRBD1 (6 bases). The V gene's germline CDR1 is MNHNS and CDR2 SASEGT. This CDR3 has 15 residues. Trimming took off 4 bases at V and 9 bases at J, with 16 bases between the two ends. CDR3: CASSVTGQSGSPLHF. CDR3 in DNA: TGTGCCAGCAGTGTGACAGGTCAAAGTGGTTCACCCCTCCACTTT.

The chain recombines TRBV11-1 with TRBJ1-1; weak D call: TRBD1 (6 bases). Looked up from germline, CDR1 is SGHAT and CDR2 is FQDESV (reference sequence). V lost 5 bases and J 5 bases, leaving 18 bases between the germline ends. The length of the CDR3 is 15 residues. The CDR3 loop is CASSPETGALTEAFF. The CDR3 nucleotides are TGTGCCAGCAGCCCGGAGACAGGAGCTCTAACTGAAGCTTTCTTT.

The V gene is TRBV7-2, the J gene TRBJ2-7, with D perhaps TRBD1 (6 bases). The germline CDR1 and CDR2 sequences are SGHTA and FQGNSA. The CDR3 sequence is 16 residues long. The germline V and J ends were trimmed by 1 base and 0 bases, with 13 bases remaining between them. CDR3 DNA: TGTGCCAGCAGCTTAGGCAGGGGATTATACTCCTACGAGCAGTACTTC. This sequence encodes CASSLGRGLYSYEQYF.

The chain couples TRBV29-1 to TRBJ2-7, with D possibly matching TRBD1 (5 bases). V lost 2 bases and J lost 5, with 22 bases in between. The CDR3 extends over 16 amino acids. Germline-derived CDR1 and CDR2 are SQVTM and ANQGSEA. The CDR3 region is CSVERRHDWGKDEQYF. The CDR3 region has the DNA TGCAGCGTTGAACGACGCCACGACTGGGGCAAGGACGAGCAGTACTTC.